Listed here is a single TCR beta chain. The data derive from a study of CD8 T cells in Susac syndrome. The CDR3 sequence is 14 residues long. V shed 6 bases, J shed 5 bases, and the junction held 9 bases outside the gene matches. Germline lookup yields CDR1 SQVTM and CDR2 ANQGSEA. Roughly 0.5 to 1 ug RNA was reverse transcribed with random hexamers. Amplification of TCR beta CDR3 was carried out by immunoSEQ multiplex PCR, which covered 54 Vbeta and 13 Jbeta segments. One entry per CDR3 protein, called by TCRdb with MiXCR from the immunoSEQ multiplex PCR reads. The data hold over 100,000 distinct CDR3 sequences, with around 92% observed a single time.

Sample: CD8+ T cells from PBMCs. The rearrangement joins TRBV29-1 to TRBJ1-2; 10 nucleotides line up with TRBD1. This TCR was sampled from a human donor in good health. Here the CDR3 reads CSVPFDRGLYGYTF. CDR3 bases: TGCAGCGTGCCATTTGACAGGGGGCTATATGGCTACACCTTC.